This paragraph covers one TCR beta chain sequence. This entry comes from a study of blood T cell repertoires in COVID-19. Across the whole study: Donors in the United States, Italy and Spain gave samples during acute or convalescent COVID-19. T cells, B-cell-depleted T cells, or PBMCs provided the cDNA or gDNA that served as material.

As processed by the authors: Estimation of nucleated cell counts was performed using reference gene primer amplification. Some clones are missing from TCRdb's copy, which holds only in-frame ones; the method was immunoSEQ multiplex PCR. V and J calls and clone size are given by that table; D and trimming were obtained from the DNA. The sample shows 150,000 to 160,000 clones, approximately 83% of them seen only once. Looked up from germline, CDR1 is SGHTA and CDR2 is FQGTGA. J was trimmed by 6 bases and V by 5 bases; bases with no gene match: 9. CDR3 size: 15 residues. The receptor's source is a woman aged 60 to 75 with acute or convalescent COVID-19. The chain is built from TRBV7-3 and TRBJ2-1; 8 nucleotides align to TRBD2. Sequences were obtained from peripheral blood. The CDR3 region has the DNA TGTGCCAGCAGCCCCTCCGGGGGGGCTGGCAATGAGCAGTTCTTC. Protein sequence: CASSPSGGAGNEQFF.